Listed below are T cell receptor beta chains from one sample, sequenced in a study of blood T cell repertoires in COVID-19. TCRdb's table, derived via immunoSEQ multiplex PCR, lists solely in-frame clones and lacks some. The sample yields about 230,000 clones, around 80% seen once. Sequenced material: peripheral blood. Every receptor here comes from a man aged 35-49 years with active or convalescent COVID-19. Each CDR3 is given with its conserved first and last residue. A D gene is named only where the DNA matches it firmly. The size entry is marked missing in some rows and otherwise reads once, few, many or a size class.

cdr3_nt,cdr3_aa,cdr3_length,j_call,d_call,clone_size,v_call
TGTGCCAGCAGCTTAAACCTGTGGACAGGGGTCAATGAGCAGTTCTTC,CASSLNLWTGVNEQFF,16,TRBJ2-1,TRBD1,NA,TRBV5-6
TGTGCCAGTAGTATAGGCTCCGCGGGGGGAGCTTTCTTT,CASSIGSAGGAFF,13,TRBJ1-1,NA,few,TRBV19
TGCGCCAGCAGCATAACAGGCTTTAATGAAAAACTGTTTTTT,CASSITGFNEKLFF,14,TRBJ1-4,NA,NA,TRBV5-1
TGTGCCAGCAGCTGGGGCCGATCAGGACAAGAGACCCAGTACTTC,CASSWGRSGQETQYF,15,TRBJ2-5,NA,NA,TRBV7-9
TGTGCCAGTAGTATGGTGGGGGCCTTTTACACCTTC,CASSMVGAFYTF,12,TRBJ1-2,NA,NA,TRBV19
TGTGCCAGCTCACCCCCTATAGCGGCCCGGAATACGCAGTATTTT,CASSPPIAARNTQYF,15,TRBJ2-3,NA,once,TRBV18
TGTGCCAGCAGTCTTCCGGGACAGGCCCTAGCTAACTATGGCTACACCTTC,CASSLPGQALANYGYTF,17,TRBJ1-2,TRBD1,NA,TRBV28
TGTGCCAGCAAGAGAGAAAGCAATCAGCCCCAGCATTTT,CASKRESNQPQHF,13,TRBJ1-5,NA,NA,TRBV2
TGCGCCAGCAGCCCAGCTAGCCCGACTAGCGGGGTTTCCATTTACGAGCAGTACTTC,CASSPASPTSGVSIYEQYF,19,TRBJ2-7,TRBD2,NA,TRBV4-1
TGTGCCAGCAGTGAGGGACAGGGGTTTATCAATAGGGCAGCCCAGCATTTT,CASSEGQGFINRAAQHF,17,TRBJ1-5,TRBD1,once,TRBV6-1
TGTGCCAGCAGCTCACAGTCGTTGGGGGGGAATGAGCAGTTCTTC,CASSSQSLGGNEQFF,15,TRBJ2-1,TRBD2,NA,TRBV27
TGCAGTGCCCGCGCATCCTACGAGCAGTACTTC,CSARASYEQYF,11,TRBJ2-7,NA,NA,TRBV20-1
TGTGCCAGCAGCCAAATAGCTGGCGAGGGATCGGATACGCAGTATTTT,CASSQIAGEGSDTQYF,16,TRBJ2-3,NA,NA,TRBV3-1/TRBV3-2
TGTGCCAGCAGACTCCTACAGGGGGAAAACACCATATATTTT,CASRLLQGENTIYF,14,TRBJ1-3,TRBD1,NA,TRBV13
TGTGCCAGCAGCACCGGGGGGAATGCTTTCTTT,CASSTGGNAFF,11,TRBJ1-1,NA,once,TRBV5-6
TGTGCCAGCAGCCGTAACCGGGACAGACAAGAGACCCAGTACTTC,CASSRNRDRQETQYF,15,TRBJ2-5,TRBD1,NA,TRBV14
TGTGCCAGCAGTTCATCGACCGGGTCGGTCCAAGAGACCCAGTACTTC,CASSSSTGSVQETQYF,16,TRBJ2-5,NA,NA,TRBV2
TGTGCCAGCAGTCCAAGCCCGGGACTAGCGGGGGGGCTCGGCACAGATACGCAGTATTTT,CASSPSPGLAGGLGTDTQYF,20,TRBJ2-3,TRBD2,NA,TRBV6-6
TGCGCCAGCATAGGGGAAGAGACCCAGTACTTC,CASIGEETQYF,11,TRBJ2-5,NA,NA,TRBV5-1
TGCGCCAGCAGTCAATGTAAGTTCAGGGCGAATCAGCCCCAGCATTTT,CASSQCKFRANQPQHF,16,TRBJ1-5,NA,NA,TRBV23-1
TGTGCCAGCAGCTCCTCGCGACTAGCGGGGGATTACAATGAGCAGTTCTTC,CASSSSRLAGDYNEQFF,17,TRBJ2-1,TRBD2,NA,TRBV7-9
TGTGCCACCAGCAGCGTGGGACTAGCGGGAGCTAACCTAGCCAAAAACATTCAGTACTTC,CATSSVGLAGANLAKNIQYF,20,TRBJ2-4,TRBD2,NA,TRBV15
TGTGCCAGCAGCTTAGGGGACAGGGACAATCAGCCCCAGCATTTT,CASSLGDRDNQPQHF,15,TRBJ1-5,TRBD1,NA,TRBV11-2
TGTGCCAGCAGCTTGGGAGCGGGGGCGAACACCGGGGAGCTGTTTTTT,CASSLGAGANTGELFF,16,TRBJ2-2,TRBD2,NA,TRBV9
TGTGCCAGCAGGGGGCCTAATCAGCCCCAGCATTTT,CASRGPNQPQHF,12,TRBJ1-5,NA,NA,TRBV12-3/TRBV12-4
TGTGCCAGCAGCTTAGTTGGTGGGACACTCCCTGGCGGAGAGACCCAGTACTTC,CASSLVGGTLPGGETQYF,18,TRBJ2-5,NA,NA,TRBV11-2
TGCGCCAGCAGCCGGTTCGCTACCTACGAGCAGTACTTC,CASSRFATYEQYF,13,TRBJ2-7,NA,few,TRBV4-1
TGTGCCAGCAGCTCCCTGGGACAGGGTTACAATGAGCAGTTCTTC,CASSSLGQGYNEQFF,15,TRBJ2-1,TRBD1,NA,TRBV7-2
TGTGCCAGCAGTTACGGGTCGGGGAATGGAAACACCATATATTTT,CASSYGSGNGNTIYF,15,TRBJ1-3,NA,NA,TRBV6-5
TGTGCCAGCAGCCTGCCTAGCGGTTACAATGAGCAGTTCTTC,CASSLPSGYNEQFF,14,TRBJ2-1,TRBD2,NA,TRBV3-1/TRBV3-2
TGTGCCAGCAGTCCGGGACAGGGGCTCTCGAGCTCCTACGAGCAGTACTTC,CASSPGQGLSSSYEQYF,17,TRBJ2-7,TRBD1,NA,TRBV6-6
TGTGCCAGTAGTTGGACAGGGCGTGATGGCTACACCTTC,CASSWTGRDGYTF,13,TRBJ1-2,TRBD1,NA,TRBV19
TGTGCCTGGAGTGGCGGGACAGGGGTCAATCAGCCCCAGCATTTT,CAWSGGTGVNQPQHF,15,TRBJ1-5,TRBD1,NA,TRBV30
TGTGCCAGCGGGCGGGACAGGGCTTCCTACAATGAGCAGTTCTTC,CASGRDRASYNEQFF,15,TRBJ2-1,TRBD1,NA,TRBV6-5
TGTGCCAGCAGCTTAAAGGAAGCGGGAGGGCCAAGGGAGCAGTACTTC,CASSLKEAGGPREQYF,16,TRBJ2-7,TRBD2,NA,TRBV11-2
TGTGCCTGGAGACTGACAGGACTAGCTAACTATGGCTACACCTTC,CAWRLTGLANYGYTF,15,TRBJ1-2,NA,few,TRBV30
TGTGCCAGCAGTCATAGCGGGGGGATGGGGAATGAGCAGTTCTTC,CASSHSGGMGNEQFF,15,TRBJ2-1,TRBD2,few,TRBV6-5
TGTGCAAGTCGCACAAACAGGGGGCGCAGGGTCACTGAAGCTTTCTTT,CASRTNRGRRVTEAFF,16,TRBJ1-1,NA,NA,TRBV12-2